This record looks at one T cell receptor (beta chain) sequence and its context. Its specificity is not known. This sample was included in a study of T cell repertoires in cytomegalovirus infection. Study summary: Both recently identified HLA-C-restricted and well-studied HLA-B-restricted CMV epitopes were used in the study. The public TCR beta signatures pointed to both CMV infection and matching HLA type. Study-wide findings and caveats: Dominating the ex vivo response were HLA-C-restricted CMV-specific TCR beta clonotypes. Totalled public TCR beta family frequency picked out people who carried CMV plus the relevant HLA.

In TCRdb, the reads were re-called with MiXCR into one record per CDR3 protein. This repertoire shows roughly 570,000 distinct CDR3 sequences, just under 40% found once; its top ten account for 48%. Sample: cultured PBMCs, taken from culture after CMV antigen stimulation. The sequence was collected from a human donor in good health (CMV status not recorded). Some clones in this sample may be carry-over from other donors' samples.

This CDR3 is CASSLELAGAYNEQFF. Written as DNA, the CDR3 is TGTGCCAGCAGCTTGGAACTAGCGGGGGCCTACAATGAGCAGTTCTTC. The rearrangement joins TRBV7-9 to TRBJ2-1, with 11 bases fitting TRBD2. This CDR3 contains 16 residues. The junction had 3 bases not matched to a gene; V was cut back by 3 bases and J by 2 bases. The V gene's germline CDR1 is SEHNR and CDR2 FQNEAQ (reference sequence).